This T cell receptor beta chain stems from a study of T cells in Graves' hyperthyroidism and ophthalmopathy. Amplification of TCR beta CDR3 regions used RNA as the template. The primer set for the first-round RT-PCR of the TCR CDR3 was HTBI. TCRdb recomputed calls from the multiplex PCR reads with MiXCR, one row per CDR3 protein. Found here are 250,000 to 350,000 distinct CDR3 sequences, approximately 15% of them singletons; the top ten hold 33%. With a duration under 2 months, the hyperthyroidism was newly diagnosed in patients aged 18 to 65. Uncontrolled infection, other autoimmune disease, pregnancy or lactation excluded patients. Fresh 10 ml peripheral blood yielded PBMCs. This clonotype was seen at least ten times. This CDR3 region has 16 residues. Germline CDR1 is DFQATT and CDR2 is SNEGSKA (reference sequence). V gave up 5 bases and J gave up 0 bases, with 17 bases separating them.

The source is a man in his thirties or forties with Graves' hyperthyroidism. Sequenced input: blood. The V gene is TRBV20-1, the J gene TRBJ2-1; possibly TRBD2 for D (6 bases). The CDR3 region is CSALDGGLSSYNEQFF. DNA for the CDR3: TGCAGTGCTTTAGATGGCGGACTAAGCTCCTACAATGAGCAGTTCTTC.